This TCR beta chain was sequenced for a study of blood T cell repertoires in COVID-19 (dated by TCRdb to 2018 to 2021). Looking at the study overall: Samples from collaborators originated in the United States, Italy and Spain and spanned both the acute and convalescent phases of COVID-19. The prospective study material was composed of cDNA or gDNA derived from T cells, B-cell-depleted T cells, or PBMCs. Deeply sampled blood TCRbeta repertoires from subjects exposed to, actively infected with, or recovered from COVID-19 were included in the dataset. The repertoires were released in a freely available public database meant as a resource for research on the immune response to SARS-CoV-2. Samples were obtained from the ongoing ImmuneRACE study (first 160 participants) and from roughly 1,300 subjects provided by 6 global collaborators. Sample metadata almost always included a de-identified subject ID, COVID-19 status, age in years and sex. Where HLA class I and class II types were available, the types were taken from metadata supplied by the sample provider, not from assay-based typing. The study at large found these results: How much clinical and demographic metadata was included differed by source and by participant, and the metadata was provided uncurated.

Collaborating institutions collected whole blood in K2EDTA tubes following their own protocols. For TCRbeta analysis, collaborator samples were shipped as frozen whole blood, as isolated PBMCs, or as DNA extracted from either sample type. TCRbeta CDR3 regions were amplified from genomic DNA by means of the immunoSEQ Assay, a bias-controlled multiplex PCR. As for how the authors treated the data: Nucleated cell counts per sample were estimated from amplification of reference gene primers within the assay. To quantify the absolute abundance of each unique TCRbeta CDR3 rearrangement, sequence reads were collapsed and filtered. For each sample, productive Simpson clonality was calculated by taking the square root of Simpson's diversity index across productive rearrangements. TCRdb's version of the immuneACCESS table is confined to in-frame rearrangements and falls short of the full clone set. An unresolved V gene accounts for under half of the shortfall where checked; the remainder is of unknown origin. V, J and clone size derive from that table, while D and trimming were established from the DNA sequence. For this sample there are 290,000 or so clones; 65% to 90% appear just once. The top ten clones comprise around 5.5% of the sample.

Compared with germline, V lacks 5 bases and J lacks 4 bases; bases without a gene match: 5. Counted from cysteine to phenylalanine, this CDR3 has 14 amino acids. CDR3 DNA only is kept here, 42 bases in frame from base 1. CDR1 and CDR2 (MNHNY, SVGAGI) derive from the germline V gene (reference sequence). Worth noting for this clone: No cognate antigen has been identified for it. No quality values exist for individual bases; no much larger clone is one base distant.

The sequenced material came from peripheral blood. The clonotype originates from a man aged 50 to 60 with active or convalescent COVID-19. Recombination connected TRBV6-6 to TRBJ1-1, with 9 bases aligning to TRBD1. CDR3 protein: CASSRTGEGTEAFF. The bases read TGTGCCAGCAGTAGGACAGGGGAGGGCACTGAAGCTTTCTTT.